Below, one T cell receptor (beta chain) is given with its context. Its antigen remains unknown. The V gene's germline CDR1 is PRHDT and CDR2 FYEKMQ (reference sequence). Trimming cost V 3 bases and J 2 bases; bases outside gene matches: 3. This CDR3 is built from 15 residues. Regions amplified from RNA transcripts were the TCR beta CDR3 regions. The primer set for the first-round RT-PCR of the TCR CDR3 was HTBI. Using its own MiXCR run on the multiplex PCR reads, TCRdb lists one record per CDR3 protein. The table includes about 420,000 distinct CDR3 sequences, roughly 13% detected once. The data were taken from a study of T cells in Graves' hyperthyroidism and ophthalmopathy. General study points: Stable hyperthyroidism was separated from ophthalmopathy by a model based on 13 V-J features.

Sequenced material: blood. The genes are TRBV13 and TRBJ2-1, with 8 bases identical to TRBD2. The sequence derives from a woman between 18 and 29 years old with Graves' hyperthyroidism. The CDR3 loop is CASSFRTSPYNEQFF. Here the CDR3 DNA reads TGTGCCAGCAGCTTCCGGACTAGCCCCTACAATGAGCAGTTCTTC.